This record concerns one T cell receptor (beta chain) sequence. TCRdb keeps only in-frame clones here, not all; method: immunoSEQ multiplex PCR. The data contain approximately 110,000 clones, 80% to 90% of them singletons. These data belong to a study of blood T cell repertoires in COVID-19. The wider study: Sites across the United States, Italy and Spain contributed samples from acute and convalescent COVID-19. Sources were T cells, B-cell-depleted T cells, or PBMCs; the material itself was cDNA or gDNA.

The germline V and J ends were trimmed by 2 bases and 7 bases, with 6 bases remaining between them. The CDR3 totals 11 residues. Germline V gene sequence: CDR1 SGHNT, CDR2 YYREEE (reference sequence). The chain carries TRBV5-4 and TRBJ1-2, with no clear D. This clonotype was obtained from a woman older than 75 with acute or convalescent COVID-19. Specimen: peripheral blood. The CDR3 region is CASSFEGGYTF. The CDR3 nucleotides read TGTGCCAGCAGCTTTGAGGGTGGCTACACCTTC.